This T cell receptor (beta chain) was retrieved from a study of blood T cell repertoires in COVID-19. Overall study context: The United States, Italy and Spain supplied acute and convalescent COVID-19 samples. PBMCs, B-cell-depleted T cells, or T cells were the source of the cDNA or gDNA that made up the material.

In the source study's methods: The assay estimated nucleated cells by amplifying reference gene primers. TCRdb's copy holds only in-frame clones and misses some; the assay was immunoSEQ multiplex PCR. V and J calls and clone size are those listed in that table; D and trimming were worked out from the DNA. The sample carries more than 50,000 clones, around 86% recorded once. Specimen: peripheral blood. The sequence was collected from a human donor in a cohort sampled during active COVID-19.

CDR3 bases: TGTGCCAGCAGGAGAGTGGAGGGTTACACTGAAGCTTTCTTT. Residues: CASRRVEGYTEAFF. V gene TRBV2 combines with J gene TRBJ1-1; D is unresolved. The germline gives CDR1 SNHLY, CDR2 FYNNEI. The CDR3 spans 14 residues. V gave up 6 bases and J gave up 3 bases, with 14 bases separating them.